One and the same sample provided the 22 T cell receptor beta chains below, sequenced in a study of immune characterization of retroperitoneal liposarcoma. TCRdb redid the calling of the PCR reads with MiXCR, one entry per CDR3 protein. The sample lists some 2,200 distinct CDR3 sequences; approximately 20% were seen once. The sequenced material came from tumor tissue. Receptors were obtained from a male donor with retroperitoneal liposarcoma.

A few counts support this clonotype. This chain joins TRBV12-3 or TRBV12-4 and TRBJ2-1; 9 bases align to TRBD1. The CDR3 is 15 residues long. The V segment lost 3 bases and the J segment 7 bases; nucleotides outside the gene matches: 7. The CDR3 DNA sequence: TGTGCCAGCAGTTTTGGACAGGGGATCGGAAATGAGCAGTTCTTC. This encodes CASSFGQGIGNEQFF.

This clonotype has a count of ten or more. The J gene is TRBJ2-5, the V gene TRBV12-3 or TRBV12-4; D is unclear. The closer fit of TRBJ2-7 to the DNA end suggests the J call may be wrong. The CDR3 contains 13 residues. The CDR3 region is CASSLANPGEQYF. DNA for the CDR3: TGTGCCAGCAGTTTAGCCAATCCAGGCGAGCAGTACTTC.

This clonotype was recorded at least ten times. The V gene is TRBV6-1, the J gene TRBJ1-5; D perhaps matches TRBD1 (5 bases). Trimming stripped 6 bases from V and 5 bases from J, with 14 bases between. The CDR3 is made up of 14 amino acids. Germline CDR1 reads MNHNS; CDR2 reads SASEGT. The CDR3 region is CASSRTLRDQPQHF. The CDR3 nucleotides are TGTGCCAGCAGCCGGACACTCCGGGATCAGCCCCAGCATTTT.

The V gene is TRBV6-1, the J gene TRBJ2-5; 9 bases are a match to TRBD1. The J call may be faulty, since TRBJ2-7 better matches the DNA end. This CDR3 comprises 15 residues. CDR1 and CDR2 (germline): MNHNS, SASEGT. CDR3 in amino acids: CASRIGQGTTYEQYF. The CDR3 region has the DNA TGTGCCAGCAGGATAGGACAGGGGACCACCTACGAGCAGTACTTC.

This clonotype is judged medium-sized. The CDR3 spells CASSPDISYEQYF. The CDR3 bases are TGTGCCAGCAGCCCGGACATTTCCTACGAGCAGTACTTC. The chain joins TRBV7-6 to TRBJ2-1, with a possible D match to TRBD1 (5 bases). The J call may not be correct, given that the DNA end is closer to TRBJ2-7. Germline V gives CDR1 SGHVS, CDR2 FNYEAQ. The CDR3 is 13 residues long.

By proportion, this clonotype is medium-sized (0.01 to 0.1%). J is TRBJ2-2 and V is TRBV7-2, with 9 bases lining up with TRBD2. V lost 7 bases, J lost 5 bases, and 5 bases stayed unmatched. The CDR3 runs to 14 residues. Germline lookup yields CDR1 SGHTA and CDR2 FQGNSA. The CDR3 here is CASNPGLATGELFF. In DNA form, the CDR3 reads TGTGCCAGCAACCCGGGACTAGCAACCGGGGAGCTGTTTTTT.

This clonotype is labeled medium-sized. The CDR3 DNA sequence: TGTGCCAGCAGTATACAGGGGGCGGGAAACATTCAGTACTTC. Amino acid sequence: CASSIQGAGNIQYF. V and J are TRBV27 and TRBJ2-4; the match to TRBD1 covers 9 bases. The trim removed 5 bases at V and 6 bases at J, leaving 5 bases unmatched. CDR3 length: 14 amino acids. The germline V gene encodes CDR1 MNHEY and CDR2 SMNVEV (reference sequence).

This clonotype ranks as large. J is TRBJ2-1 and V is TRBV27, with TRBD1 as a possible D gene (6 bases). Trimming left V 2 bases short and J 5 bases short, with 13 bases between. CDR1 and CDR2 (germline): MNHEY, SMNVEV (reference sequence). CDR3 length: 15 amino acids. The CDR3 sequence is CASSLRGQRNNEQFF. CDR3 bases: TGTGCCAGCAGTTTACGTGGACAGCGAAACAATGAGCAGTTCTTC.

The table lists this clonotype with many counts. This chain uses TRBV7-2 with TRBJ2-1, with TRBD2 matching 8 bases. The length of the CDR3 is 16 residues. With 6 bases clipped from V and 13 bases from J, the junction kept 20 bases outside the gene matches. Germline V lookup: CDR1 SGHTA, CDR2 FQGNSA. The CDR3 region is CASSSAGGGHQETQFF. The CDR3 region has the DNA TGTGCCAGCAGTTCGGCCGGCGGGGGGCATCAAGAGACCCAGTTCTTC.

By frequency in the sample, this clonotype is large. V usage is TRBV6-1 and J usage is TRBJ2-1, with 7 bases matching TRBD1. The DNA end lines up better with TRBJ2-7; the J call may be wrong. Germline CDR1 MNHNS, CDR2 SASEGT. This CDR3 is built from 17 residues. The CDR3 reads CASPDRSGGKAYNEQYF. The CDR3 bases are TGTGCCAGCCCCGATCGTTCAGGGGGTAAGGCCTACAATGAGCAGTACTTC.

This clonotype counts as large. One end of the junction is discordant with germline, which a read error may explain. V is TRBV27 and J is TRBJ2-1; 12 bases are shared with TRBD2. The length of the CDR3 is 14 residues. Per germline, CDR1 MNHEY and CDR2 SMNVEV (reference sequence). CDR3 bases: TGTGCCAGCAGTCCCGCTCGGACTAGCGGGACTCTGCTCTTC. Its protein is CASSPARTSGTLLF.

This clonotype is classed as medium-sized. CDR3 protein: CASSYSTAGALYNSPLHF. In nucleotides, the CDR3 is TGTGCCAGCAGTTACTCGACGGCAGGGGCCCTCTATAATTCACCCCTCCACTTT. This sequence joins TRBV6-6 and TRBJ1-6; TRBD1 is a possible D gene (6 bases). Germline V gene data show CDR1 as MNHNY and CDR2 as SVGAGI (reference sequence). This CDR3 region has 18 residues. The V end was cut by 0 bases, the J end by 3 bases, with 15 bases between.

This clonotype was seen at least ten times. The rearrangement joins TRBV6-6 to TRBJ2-1; D unresolved. Trimming removed 2 bases at V and 10 bases at J, with 21 bases between. This CDR3 has 16 residues. Germline loops: CDR1 MNHNY, CDR2 SVGAGI (reference sequence). CDR3 sequence: CASSYGARLVGYEQFF. In DNA, the CDR3 is TGTGCCAGCAGTTACGGCGCAAGGCTAGTGGGCTACGAGCAGTTCTTC.

By frequency in the sample, this clonotype is medium-sized (0.01 to 0.1%). The chain uses TRBV7-2 and TRBJ2-6; 7 bases are shared with TRBD1. V shed 4 bases, J shed 2 bases, and the junction held 2 bases outside the gene matches. The length of the CDR3 is 15 residues. Germline values: CDR1 SGHTA, CDR2 FQGNSA. CDR3 DNA sequence: TGTGCCAGCAGCTCTGACAGGGCTGGGGCCAACGTCCTGACTTTC. Translation: CASSSDRAGANVLTF.

There are many counts of this clonotype. Given a much more abundant clone one base away, this may be a read error. The chain recombines TRBV6-1 with TRBJ2-1, with a possible D match to TRBD2 (7 bases). Trimming cost V 0 bases and J 13 bases, with 22 bases left between them. This CDR3 is built from 16 residues. CDR1 and CDR2 from the germline V gene are MNHNS and SASEGT. Written as DNA, the CDR3 is TGTGCCAGCAGTGAAGCGGTAGGCGGGGGCCAAGAGACCCAGTTCTTC. Translation: CASSEAVGGGQETQFF.

This clonotype qualifies as medium-sized (0.01 to 0.1%). At one end, the junction sequence differs from germline, possibly due to a read error. CDR3 sequence (DNA): TGTGCCAGCAGTCCTAGACAGGGAAATTCACCCCCCCACTTT. Protein sequence: CASSPRQGNSPPHF. This chain connects TRBV6-1 to TRBJ1-6; TRBD1 agrees at 7 bases. This CDR3 comprises 14 residues. Germline V gene lookup returns CDR1 MNHNS and CDR2 SASEGT.

The chain carries TRBV6-1 and TRBJ2-1; D might be TRBD2 (6 bases). The CDR3 contains 11 residues. Germline CDR1 MNHNS, CDR2 SASEGT. Trimming pared 11 bases from V and 8 bases from J, leaving 13 bases between. The CDR3 loop is CAGGVVDEQFF. The CDR3 DNA is TGTGCCGGCGGGGTGGTGGATGAGCAGTTCTTC.

This clonotype came up once. The chain combines TRBV6-8 with TRBJ2-1; 8 bases fit TRBD2. J lost 13 bases, V lost 6 bases, and 20 bases had no gene match. Looked up from germline, CDR1 is MNHGY and CDR2 is SAAAGT. CDR3 length: 16 residues. CDR3 protein: CASSPIAGRFQETQFF. As DNA, the CDR3 is TGTGCCAGCAGCCCAATAGCGGGGCGCTTCCAAGAGACCCAGTTCTTC.

This clonotype is labeled as medium-sized. This chain uses TRBV6-6 with TRBJ2-5, with unresolved D. The end of the DNA is better explained by TRBJ2-1, so the J call may be wrong. This CDR3 has 12 residues. Germline CDR1 and CDR2: MNHNY and SVGAGI (reference sequence). The CDR3 protein is CASSYAAYEQFF. In nucleotides, the CDR3 is TGTGCCAGCAGTTACGCCGCCTACGAGCAGTTCTTC.

This clonotype is medium-sized (0.01 to 0.1%) within its sample. One base away lies a much larger clone, so this may be a sequencing read error. The chain combines TRBV6-1 with TRBJ2-1, with 8 bases matching TRBD2. The DNA end is a closer match to TRBJ2-7, so the J assignment may be wrong. CDR1 is MNHNS and CDR2 is SASEGT in the germline V gene. The CDR3 runs 15 residues. The CDR3 sequence: CASSELGLEGGEQYF. The CDR3 DNA reads as TGTGCCAGCAGTGAGCTGGGACTAGAGGGGGGTGAGCAGTACTTC.

This clonotype qualifies as large. The chain couples TRBV11-3 to TRBJ2-1, with 7 bases that match TRBD2. TRBJ2-7 matches the DNA end more closely, so the J call is doubtful. This CDR3 spans 18 amino acids. The germline V gene has CDR1 SGHNT and CDR2 YENEEA. For the CDR3, the DNA is TGTGCCAGCAGCCCCGGGGCGGGAGAAGGGACCTTCTCCTACGAGCAGTACTTC. Protein: CASSPGAGEGTFSYEQYF.

In its sample, this clonotype ranks as large. The rearrangement joins TRBV7-2 to TRBJ2-3, with TRBD2 as a possible D gene (5 bases). Looked up from germline, CDR1 is SGHTA and CDR2 is FQGNSA. The CDR3 covers 15 residues. The germline V and J ends were trimmed by 1 base and 1 base, with 9 bases remaining between them. In DNA form, the CDR3 reads TGTGCCAGCAGCTTAGACAGCGGAGGCACAGATACGCAGTATTTT. Residues: CASSLDSGGTDTQYF.